This is a list of T cell receptor beta chains from one sample in a study of blood T cells in healthy people across ages. TCRdb analysed the 5' RACE reads with MiXCR anew, one entry per CDR3 protein. The table lists about 830,000 distinct CDR3 sequences, around two thirds of them singletons. The sequencing input was blood. The receptor set was obtained from a man aged 30-40 years in good health. CDR3s include the opening cysteine and the closing phenylalanine or tryptophan. D genes are given only for firm matches. For some rows the clone size is stated as once, few or many, or as a class when expanded; others skip it.

>TRBJ2-5|once|TRBD2|TRBV29-1
CSVTSGGLLETQYF
TGCAGCGTGACTAGCGGGGGCTTGTTAGAGACCCAGTACTTC
>TRBJ2-5|many|TRBD1|TRBV7-9
CASSLGQGAETQYF
TGTGCCAGCAGCTTGGGACAGGGGGCTGAGACCCAGTACTTC
>TRBJ1-6|few|-|TRBV3-1
CASSVEGQHSPLHF
TGTGCCAGCAGCGTCGAGGGACAACATTCACCCCTCCACTTT
>TRBJ2-1|-|-|TRBV6-4
CASSDGQESYNEQFF
TGTGCCAGCAGTGACGGGCAGGAGTCCTACAATGAGCAGTTCTTC
>TRBJ2-3|many|-|TRBV6-2/TRBV6-3
CASSYIGSTDTQYF
TGTGCCAGCAGTTACATTGGGTCCACAGATACGCAGTATTTT
>TRBJ2-5|few|-|TRBV27
CASSSVGRETQYF
TGTGCCAGCAGTAGCGTGGGGAGGGAGACCCAGTACTTC
>TRBJ2-7|-|-|TRBV7-9
CSSSLGLTEQYF
TGTTCCAGCAGCTTAGGGTTGACAGAGCAGTACTTC
>TRBJ2-7|-|-|TRBV6-6
CASSYSFGRGAREQYF
TGTGCCAGCAGTTACTCCTTTGGCAGGGGTGCGCGAGAGCAGTACTTC
>TRBJ2-7|-|TRBD1|TRBV2
CASALDRTTNEQYF
TGTGCCAGCGCTTTGGACAGGACAACTAACGAGCAGTACTTC
>TRBJ2-1|-|-|TRBV7-3
CASSFEEGAYNEQFF
TGTGCCAGCAGCTTTGAGGAGGGGGCGTACAATGAGCAGTTCTTC
>TRBJ2-5|few|TRBD1|TRBV10-2
CASSAGDSQETQYF
TGCGCCAGCAGTGCCGGGGACAGTCAAGAGACCCAGTACTTC
>TRBJ2-5|-|-|TRBV5-6
CASSLGAAKETQYF
TGTGCCAGCAGCTTGGGAGCGGCAAAAGAGACCCAGTACTTC
>TRBJ2-6|-|-|TRBV20-1
CSAWTSFGANVLTF
TGCAGTGCTTGGACGTCTTTTGGGGCCAACGTCCTGACTTTC
>TRBJ2-7|-|TRBD1|TRBV25-1
CASSEWGTGRLEQYF
TGTGCCAGCAGTGAATGGGGGACAGGGCGACTCGAGCAGTACTTC
>TRBJ1-5|-|-|TRBV5-4
CASSLEPEDNQPQHF
TGTGCCAGCAGCTTGGAACCGGAAGACAATCAGCCCCAGCATTTT
>TRBJ2-1|few|-|TRBV27
CASSLAPVIAAPENEQFF
TGTGCCAGCAGTTTAGCCCCGGTAATAGCGGCCCCGGAGAATGAGCAGTTCTTC
>TRBJ1-1|once|TRBD1|TRBV4-1
CASSPLVQGKREAFF
TGCGCCAGCAGTCCCCTTGTACAGGGGAAGCGTGAAGCTTTCTTT
>TRBJ2-3|few|TRBD2|TRBV12-3/TRBV12-4
CASSRTSGGMDTQYF
TGTGCCAGCAGCCGGACTAGCGGGGGGATGGATACGCAGTATTTT
>TRBJ2-7|-|TRBD1|TRBV9
CASSPLDRSSYEQYF
TGTGCCAGCAGTCCATTGGACAGGAGCTCCTACGAGCAGTACTTC
>TRBJ1-4|-|TRBD1|TRBV15
CATSRDGTGVHEKLFF
TGTGCCACCAGCAGAGACGGGACAGGCGTCCATGAAAAACTGTTTTTT
>TRBJ2-5|few|-|TRBV7-3
CASSLNSGVEETQYF
TGTGCCAGCAGCTTAAATTCAGGGGTTGAGGAGACCCAGTACTTC
>TRBJ2-6|-|-|TRBV4-1
CASSPLELLANVLTF
TGCGCCAGCAGCCCGCTCGAACTACTGGCCAACGTCCTGACTTTC
>TRBJ2-7|few|-|TRBV20-1
CSARDRRGEQYF
TGCAGTGCTCGAGATAGGAGAGGCGAGCAGTACTTC
>TRBJ2-7|-|-|TRBV11-2
CASSLAFKPYEQYF
TGTGCCAGCAGCTTAGCTTTCAAACCCTACGAGCAGTACTTC
>TRBJ2-7|once|-|TRBV29-1
CSVGRGGIYEQYF
TGCAGCGTTGGAAGGGGAGGTATCTACGAGCAGTACTTC
>TRBJ2-3|-|-|TRBV5-1
CASNRVGLSTDTQYF
TGCGCCAGCAATCGGGTAGGACTGAGCACAGATACGCAGTATTTT
>TRBJ2-1|-|-|TRBV5-5
CASSFEAERQFF
TGTGCCAGCAGCTTCGAGGCGGAGCGGCAGTTCTTC
>TRBJ1-1|-|-|TRBV2
CASSVPPEAFF
TGTGCCAGCAGTGTGCCTCCTGAAGCTTTCTTT
>TRBJ2-1|-|TRBD1|TRBV7-9
CASSLDRGNWRDEQFF
TGTGCCAGCAGCCTTGACAGGGGAAATTGGAGGGATGAGCAGTTCTTC
>TRBJ2-3|-|-|TRBV4-3
CASSQAPWRETDTQYF
TGCGCCAGCAGCCAAGCCCCCTGGAGGGAAACAGATACGCAGTATTTT
>TRBJ2-7|few|-|TRBV4-3
CASSQDWGSMIYEQYF
TGCGCCAGCAGCCAAGATTGGGGAAGTATGATCTACGAGCAGTACTTC
>TRBJ2-7|-|TRBD1|TRBV5-5
CASSFRDRHSDEQYF
TGTGCCAGCAGCTTCCGGGACAGGCACTCCGACGAGCAGTACTTC
>TRBJ2-3|-|TRBD2|TRBV4-3
CASSQVFVSGGDTQYF
TGCGCCAGCAGCCAAGTCTTCGTTAGCGGGGGCGATACGCAGTATTTT
>TRBJ1-1|-|-|TRBV3-1
CASSRHQNTEAFF
TGTGCCAGCAGCCGACACCAGAACACTGAAGCTTTCTTT
>TRBJ2-7|-|-|TRBV7-2
CASSLSFNNEQYF
TGTGCCAGCAGCTTGAGCTTTAACAATGAGCAGTACTTC
>TRBJ1-6|-|TRBD1|TRBV5-1
CASSFGRTGDNSPLHF
TGCGCCAGCAGCTTTGGCAGAACAGGGGATAATTCACCCCTCCACTTT